This TCR beta chain was retrieved from a study of control samples from healthy donors and cancer patients (dated by TCRdb to about 2020). The method behind the library was the immunoSEQ multiplex PCR assay. The clones in this table, taken by TCRdb from immuneACCESS, are in-frame only. Not every clone is retained; where verified, under half of the shortfall comes from an unresolved V gene, and the cause of the rest is unknown. Recorded for this sample are over 100,000 clones; 92% of them occurred a single time. The ten largest clones add up to over 2% of the sample. As to this clone: This receptor's antigen is unknown. The input lacks base qualities; no much larger clone sits a single base away.

From V the trimming removes 6 bases and from J it removes 8 bases, while the gene matches leave 6 bases of the junction unaccounted for. The germline V gene (reference sequence) sets CDR1 to LNHDA and CDR2 to SQIVND. Measured from the cysteine to the phenylalanine, the CDR3 is 12 residues long. The CDR3 DNA has 36 bases and is translated from base 1. The sequence links TRBV19 to TRBJ1-1; the central 7 bases match TRBD1. This receptor was obtained from a woman aged 45-60 years in good health. Specimen: blood. The sequenced DNA: TGTGCCAGTAGCCGACAGGGATCCGAAGCTTTCTTT. This gives the protein CASSRQGSEAFF.